This T cell receptor beta chain was sequenced during a study of beta chain bispecific antibodies for T cell cancers. Libraries carried unique molecular identifiers used for clonotype counts. MiXCR, applied by TCRdb to the 5' RACE reads, yields one record per CDR3 protein. Counted here are over 20,000 distinct CDR3 sequences, under 3% occurring once; the ten biggest clones make up approximately 30%. With 5 bases removed from V and 4 bases from J, the gap between germline ends came to 17 bases. The CDR3 is 15 amino acids. Germline-derived CDR1 and CDR2 are MNHEY and SMNVEV (reference sequence). Either OKT3 anti-CD3 antibody or CD3/CD28 beads expanded T cells from blood mononuclear cells over about three days. The study's findings and limits: Normal T cells contributed less of the targeted TRBV signal than the leukemia cells did. TRBV5-6, highly similar to TRBV5-5, is cross-recognized by anti-TRBV5-5 antibody.

The table lists this clonotype with many counts. As yet, its antigen is unknown. The V and J genes are TRBV27 and TRBJ1-2; a possible D gene is TRBD1 (5 bases). This clonotype was obtained from a human donor in good health. Some clones in this sample may be carry-over from other donors' samples. The specimen sequenced was healthy donor T cells cultured with leukemia cells. The DNA for the CDR3 is TGTGCCAGCAGTAGGGGATCCCTCGCTCCCTATGGCTACACCTTC. It encodes CASSRGSLAPYGYTF.